The 8 T cell receptor beta chains below come from one sample, sequenced in a study of blood T cell repertoires in COVID-19. Using immunoSEQ multiplex PCR, the repertoire was profiled, and TCRdb retains in-frame clones only, with some absent. The data show almost 200,000 clones, 80% to 90% seen once. The sequencing input was PBMCs or T cells enriched from blood (not recorded which). The receptors derive from a woman aged 18-29 years who had recovered from COVID-19.

The J gene is TRBJ1-1, the V gene TRBV9, with D possibly matching TRBD1 (6 bases). The V end lost 4 bases, the J end lost 3 bases, and 13 bases lay between the germline ends. The CDR3 consists of 14 residues. Per the germline V gene, CDR1 is SGDLS and CDR2 is YYNGEE. The CDR3 DNA follows: TGTGCCAGCAGCCGAACAGGGTGGGACACTGAAGCTTTCTTT. This encodes CASSRTGWDTEAFF. The full variable domain, rest sourced from reference TRBV9 and TRBJ1-1, is DSGVTQTPKHLITATGQRVTLRCSPRSGDLSVYWYQQSLDQGLQFLIQYYNGEERAKGNILERFSAQQFPDLHSELNLSSLELGDSALYFCASSRTGWDTEAFFGQGTRLTVV.

This chain uses TRBV6-5 with TRBJ2-1; 9 positions agree with TRBD2. The CDR3 loop spans 14 amino acids. Germline V gene data show CDR1 as MNHEY and CDR2 as SVGAGI. V trimming: 7 bases; J trimming: 9 bases; junction bases outside the gene matches: 10. The CDR3 DNA is TGTGCCAGCACGCCTAGCGGGGAGGTGGGTGAGCAGTTCTTC. This sequence encodes CASTPSGEVGEQFF.

V is TRBV2 and J is TRBJ1-3; 7 bases agree with TRBD1. Germline CDR1 and CDR2: SNHLY and FYNNEI. V lost 6 bases to trimming and J lost 0 bases; unmatched junction nucleotides: 8. The CDR3 spans 16 residues. The CDR3 nucleotides read TGTGCCAGCAGCCAGGGACAGCCCTTCTCTGGAAACACCATATATTTT. Amino acids: CASSQGQPFSGNTIYF. The full variable domain, rest sourced from reference TRBV2 and TRBJ1-3, is EPEVTQTPSHQVTQMGQEVILRCVPISNHLYFYWYRQILGQKVEFLVSFYNNEISEKSEIFDDQFSVERPDGSNFTLKIRSTKLEDSAMYFCASSQGQPFSGNTIYFGEGSWLTVV.

The chain is built from TRBV6-1 and TRBJ1-1; D is uncertain. CDR3 size: 14 residues. Trimming removed 1 base from V and 0 bases from J, with 6 bases in between. The germline gives CDR1 MNHNS, CDR2 SASEGT. For the CDR3, the DNA is TGTGCCAGCAGTGAAGGCGGCGTGAACACTGAAGCTTTCTTT. Amino acid sequence: CASSEGGVNTEAFF.

This chain joins TRBV5-1 and TRBJ1-1; D is perhaps TRBD1 (6 bases). The CDR3 loop spans 14 amino acids. Per the germline V gene, CDR1 is SGHRS and CDR2 is YFSETQ. The V gene lost 0 bases and the J gene lost 5 bases, with 11 bases spanning the gap. In nucleotides, the CDR3 is TGCGCCAGCAGCTTGGCGGGACACTTGACTGAAGCTTTCTTT. Translation: CASSLAGHLTEAFF.

The V gene is TRBV6-5, the J gene TRBJ2-7, with 8 bases lining up with TRBD1. J lost 1 base, V lost 7 bases, and 9 bases had no gene match. Germline loops: CDR1 MNHEY, CDR2 SVGAGI. This CDR3 has 15 amino acids. The CDR3 region has the DNA TGTGCCAGCACCCCAGGGGGCCGTGGGTCCTACGAGCAGTACTTC. This sequence encodes CASTPGGRGSYEQYF.

This sequence joins TRBV18 and TRBJ2-3; D not resolved. Germline V gene data show CDR1 as KGHSH and CDR2 as LQKENI. Trimming stripped 3 bases from V and 4 bases from J, with 5 bases between. This CDR3 is 12 amino acids long. The CDR3 DNA reads TGTGCCAGCTCACCGTCGGCAGATACGCAGTATTTT. Protein product: CASSPSADTQYF.

The gene calls are TRBV30 and TRBJ2-3; 9 nucleotides agree with TRBD1. This CDR3 is built from 14 residues. Germline lookup yields CDR1 GTSNPN and CDR2 SVGIG (reference sequence). Germline trimming cut 3 bases from V and 4 bases from J; bases unmatched to any gene: 5. CDR3 in amino acids: CAWRKTGGPDTQYF. The DNA of the CDR3 is TGTGCCTGGAGGAAAACAGGGGGCCCAGATACGCAGTATTTT.